This T cell receptor beta chain came from a study of T cell repertoires in cytomegalovirus infection. About the research overall: Matching HLA type, along with CMV infection, was indicated by public TCR beta signatures. General study points: CMV carriers with the relevant HLA were identified by cumulative public TCR beta family frequency. The ex vivo response was dominated by HLA-C-restricted CMV-specific TCR beta clonotypes.

Germline CDR1 MNHEY, CDR2 SMNVEV (reference sequence). Trimming took off 2 bases at V and 3 bases at J, with 17 bases between the two ends. CDR3 length equals 16 residues. There are many counts of this clonotype. Its antigen remains unidentified. A single record per CDR3 protein comes from TCRdb applying MiXCR to the reads. The sample includes 450,000 to 600,000 distinct CDR3 sequences, around 11% seen only once; the top ten take more than 8.5%. What was sequenced was PBMCs. This receptor was obtained from a human donor in good health (CMV status not recorded). Some clones in this sample may be carry-over from other donors' samples. The chain employs TRBV27 and TRBJ2-7, with unresolved D. The CDR3 DNA sequence: TGTGCCAGCAGTTTACTGGCACCGAACGAATTCTACGAGCAGTACTTC. Amino acids: CASSLLAPNEFYEQYF.